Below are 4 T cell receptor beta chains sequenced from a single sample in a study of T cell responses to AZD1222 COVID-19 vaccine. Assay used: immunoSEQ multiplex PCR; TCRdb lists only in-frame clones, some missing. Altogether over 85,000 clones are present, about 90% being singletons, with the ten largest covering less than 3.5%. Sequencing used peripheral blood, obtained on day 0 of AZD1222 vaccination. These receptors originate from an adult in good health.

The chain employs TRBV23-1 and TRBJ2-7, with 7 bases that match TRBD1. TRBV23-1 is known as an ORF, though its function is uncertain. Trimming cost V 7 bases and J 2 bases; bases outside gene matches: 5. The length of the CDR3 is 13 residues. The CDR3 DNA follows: TGCGCCAGCAAAGGACAGGAACCCTACGAGCAGTACTTC. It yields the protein CASKGQEPYEQYF.

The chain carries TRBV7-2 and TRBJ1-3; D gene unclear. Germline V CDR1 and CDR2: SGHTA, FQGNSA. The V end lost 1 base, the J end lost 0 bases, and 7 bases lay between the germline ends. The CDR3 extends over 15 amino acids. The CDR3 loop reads CASSLVAVSGNTIYF. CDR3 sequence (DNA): TGTGCCAGCAGCTTAGTGGCAGTCTCTGGAAACACCATATATTTT.

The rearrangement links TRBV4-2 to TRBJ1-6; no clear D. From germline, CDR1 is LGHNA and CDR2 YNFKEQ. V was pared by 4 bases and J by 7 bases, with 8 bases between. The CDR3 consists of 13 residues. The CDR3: CASSRESNSPLHF. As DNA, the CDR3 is TGTGCCAGCAGCCGAGAGTCGAATTCACCCCTCCACTTT.

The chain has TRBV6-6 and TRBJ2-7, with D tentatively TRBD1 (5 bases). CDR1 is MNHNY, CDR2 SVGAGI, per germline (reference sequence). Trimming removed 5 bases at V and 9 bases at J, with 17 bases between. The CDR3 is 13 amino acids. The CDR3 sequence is CASSIDRDEGQYF. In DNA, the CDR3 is TGTGCCAGCAGTATAGACAGAGACGAAGGGCAGTACTTC.